The 6 T cell receptor beta chains below all came from one sample that was sequenced in a study. TCRdb used MiXCR to reprocess the RT-PCR reads, holding one entry per CDR3 protein. The sample lists almost 700,000 distinct CDR3 sequences, 12% to 15% occurring once. Sample: memory CD4+ T cells from blood. These receptor sequences come from a female donor in good health, serving as a healthy control.

Only a few counts were recorded for this clonotype. The chain has TRBV5-1 and TRBJ2-6; D call uncertain. Germline V gene sequence: CDR1 SGHRS, CDR2 YFSETQ. Trimming removed 0 bases from V and 2 bases from J, with 6 bases in between. The CDR3 runs 15 residues. The CDR3 DNA reads TGCGCCAGCAGCTTGGGGGTGACTGGGGCCAACGTCCTGACTTTC. Encoded protein: CASSLGVTGANVLTF.

At least ten counts were recorded for this clonotype. The V and J genes are TRBV12-3 or TRBV12-4 and TRBJ1-1; D is uncertain. CDR3 length: 14 residues. V lost 4 bases, J lost 9 bases, and 18 bases lay in between. The CDR3 region has the DNA TGTGCCAGCAGTTCGTTAAACGGCCCAGGCCAAGCTTTCTTT. Amino acids: CASSSLNGPGQAFF.

This chain uses TRBV10-3 with TRBJ1-5; D gene uncertain. The V gene's germline CDR1 is ENHRY and CDR2 SYGVKD. Trimming removed 3 bases at V and 6 bases at J, with 12 bases between. This CDR3 is built from 14 residues. The CDR3 spells CAISERVQSQPQHF. The CDR3 DNA is TGTGCCATCAGTGAACGGGTCCAGAGTCAGCCCCAGCATTTT.

This clonotype was picked up many times. The gene calls are TRBV29-1 and TRBJ2-7; the match to TRBD2 covers 10 bases. The CDR3 is 11 amino acids. CDR1 SQVTM and CDR2 ANQGSEA come from the germline V gene. Losses at the gene ends were 7 bases for V and 5 bases for J; bases not matched to a gene: 2. CDR3 coding DNA: TGCAGCGCTGGACTAGCGGACGAGCAGTACTTC. Translated: CSAGLADEQYF.

Many counts were recorded for this clonotype. The genes are TRBV25-1 and TRBJ2-3; TRBD2 aligns across 7 bases. Germline assignment: CDR1 MGHDK and CDR2 SYGVNS. Trimming took 9 bases from V and 2 from J; bases not matched to a gene: 11. The CDR3 length is 15 residues. The CDR3 here is CASTVGGGFTDTQYF. In DNA form, the CDR3 reads TGTGCCAGTACCGTGGGGGGGGGGTTCACAGATACGCAGTATTTT.

J is TRBJ2-3 and V is TRBV10-3, with D possibly TRBD2 on 5 matching bases. V lost 10 bases to trimming and J lost 0 bases, with 14 bases between them. The CDR3 sequence is 14 residues long. CDR1 and CDR2 (germline): ENHRY, SYGVKD. The CDR3 sequence is CATSLATSTDTQYF. CDR3 bases: TGTGCCACCTCCCTAGCTACTAGCACAGATACGCAGTATTTT.